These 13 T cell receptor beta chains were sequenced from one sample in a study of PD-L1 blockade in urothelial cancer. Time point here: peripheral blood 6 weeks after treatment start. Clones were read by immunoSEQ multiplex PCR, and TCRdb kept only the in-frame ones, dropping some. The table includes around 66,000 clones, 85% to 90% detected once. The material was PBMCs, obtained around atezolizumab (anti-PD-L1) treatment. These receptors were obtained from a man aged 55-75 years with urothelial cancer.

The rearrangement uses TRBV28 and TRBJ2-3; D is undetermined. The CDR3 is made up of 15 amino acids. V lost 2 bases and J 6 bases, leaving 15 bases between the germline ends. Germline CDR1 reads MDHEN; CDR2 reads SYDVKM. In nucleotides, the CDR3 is TGTGCCAGCAGTTTACGAACAACCCTCGGGGATACGCAGTATTTT. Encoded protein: CASSLRTTLGDTQYF.

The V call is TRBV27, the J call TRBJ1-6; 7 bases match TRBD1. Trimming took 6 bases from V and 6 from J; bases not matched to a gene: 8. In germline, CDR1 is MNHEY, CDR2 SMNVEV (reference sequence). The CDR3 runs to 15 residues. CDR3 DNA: TGTGCCAGCAGAGGACAGGCATCGTTTAATTCACCCCTCCACTTT. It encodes CASRGQASFNSPLHF.

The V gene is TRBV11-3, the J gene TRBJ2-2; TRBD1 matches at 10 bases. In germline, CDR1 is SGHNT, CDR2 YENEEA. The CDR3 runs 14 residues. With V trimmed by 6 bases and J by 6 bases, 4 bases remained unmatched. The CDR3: CASSRDRGSGELFF. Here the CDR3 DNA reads TGTGCCAGCAGTAGGGACAGGGGATCCGGGGAGCTGTTTTTT.

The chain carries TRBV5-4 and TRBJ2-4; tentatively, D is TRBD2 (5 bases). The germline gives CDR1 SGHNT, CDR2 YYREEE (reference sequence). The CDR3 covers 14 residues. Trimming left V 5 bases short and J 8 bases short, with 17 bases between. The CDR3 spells CASRLGGESDIQYF. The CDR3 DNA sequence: TGTGCCAGCAGACTCGGAGGAGAATCGGACATTCAGTACTTC.

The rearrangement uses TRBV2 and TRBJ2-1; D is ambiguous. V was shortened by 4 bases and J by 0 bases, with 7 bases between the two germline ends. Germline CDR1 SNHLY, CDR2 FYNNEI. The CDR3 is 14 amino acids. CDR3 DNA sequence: TGTGCCAGCAGTGCTATAGTCTCCTACAATGAGCAGTTCTTC. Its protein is CASSAIVSYNEQFF.

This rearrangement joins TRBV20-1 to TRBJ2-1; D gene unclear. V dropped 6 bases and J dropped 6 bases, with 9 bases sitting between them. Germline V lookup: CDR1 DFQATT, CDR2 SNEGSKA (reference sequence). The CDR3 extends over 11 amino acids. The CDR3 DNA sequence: TGCAGTGCAAAGCCTCGCAATGAGCAGTTCTTC. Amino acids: CSAKPRNEQFF.

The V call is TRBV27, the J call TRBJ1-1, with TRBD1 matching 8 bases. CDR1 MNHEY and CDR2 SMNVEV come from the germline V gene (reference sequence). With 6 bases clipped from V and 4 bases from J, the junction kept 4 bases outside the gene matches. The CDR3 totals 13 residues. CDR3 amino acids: CASSRGRATEAFF. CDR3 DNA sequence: TGTGCCAGCAGCAGGGGGCGAGCCACTGAAGCTTTCTTT.

In DNA, the CDR3 is TGTGCCAGCAGTGAAGGGCAGGGGGTCTACAATGAGCAGTTCTTC. Translating gives CASSEGQGVYNEQFF. This chain uses TRBV2 with TRBJ2-1, with TRBD1 matching over 7 bases. The CDR3 totals 15 residues. V shed 1 base and J 3 bases; nucleotides not matched to a gene: 3. CDR1 is SNHLY, CDR2 FYNNEI, per germline. Looking up the rest from reference TRBV2 and TRBJ2-1 gives the full variable domain: EPEVTQTPSHQVTQMGQEVILRCVPISNHLYFYWYRQILGQKVEFLVSFYNNEISEKSEIFDDQFSVERPDGSNFTLKIRSTKLEDSAMYFCASSEGQGVYNEQFFGPGTRLTVL.

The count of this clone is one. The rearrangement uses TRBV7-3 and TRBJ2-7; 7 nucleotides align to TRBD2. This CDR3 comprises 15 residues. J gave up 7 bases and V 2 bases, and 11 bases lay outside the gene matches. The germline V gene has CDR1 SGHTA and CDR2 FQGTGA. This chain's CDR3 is CASSLGLAESREQYF. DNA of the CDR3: TGTGCCAGCAGCTTAGGGCTAGCGGAATCTAGGGAGCAGTACTTC. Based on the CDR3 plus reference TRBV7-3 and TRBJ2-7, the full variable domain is GAGVSQTPSNKVTEKGKYVELRCDPISGHTALYWYRQSLGQGPEFLIYFQGTGAADDSGLPNDRFFAVRPEGSVSTLKIQRTERGDSAVYLCASSLGLAESREQYFGPGTRLTVT.

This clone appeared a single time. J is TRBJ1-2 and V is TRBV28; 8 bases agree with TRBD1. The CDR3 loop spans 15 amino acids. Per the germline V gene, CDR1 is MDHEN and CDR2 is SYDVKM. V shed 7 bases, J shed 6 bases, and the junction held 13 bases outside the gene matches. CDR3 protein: CASTILDRAKDGYTF. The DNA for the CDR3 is TGTGCCAGCACCATATTGGACAGGGCTAAAGATGGCTACACCTTC.

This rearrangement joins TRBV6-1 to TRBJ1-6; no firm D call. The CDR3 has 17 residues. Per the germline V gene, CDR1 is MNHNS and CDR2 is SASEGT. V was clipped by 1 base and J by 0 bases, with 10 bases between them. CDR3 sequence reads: CASSEGGGFSYNSPLHF. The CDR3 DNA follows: TGTGCCAGCAGTGAAGGGGGAGGATTCTCCTATAATTCACCCCTCCACTTT.

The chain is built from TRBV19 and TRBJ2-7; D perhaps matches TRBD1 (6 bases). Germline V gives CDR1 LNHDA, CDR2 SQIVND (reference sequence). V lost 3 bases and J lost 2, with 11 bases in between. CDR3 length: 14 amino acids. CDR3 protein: CASSIGQRAYEQYF. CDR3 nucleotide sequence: TGTGCCAGTAGTATTGGACAGCGAGCCTACGAGCAGTACTTC.

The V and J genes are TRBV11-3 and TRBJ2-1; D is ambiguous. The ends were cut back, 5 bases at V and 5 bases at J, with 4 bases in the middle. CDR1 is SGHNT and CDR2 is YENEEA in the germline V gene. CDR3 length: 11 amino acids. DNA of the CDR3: TGTGCCAGCAGCGCGGACAATGAGCAGTTCTTC. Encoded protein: CASSADNEQFF.